Presented here are 5 T cell receptor beta chains from one specimen sequenced in a study of blood T cell repertoires in COVID-19. TCRdb's table, derived via immunoSEQ multiplex PCR, lists solely in-frame clones and lacks some. This sample has fewer than 110,000 clones, with roughly 90% found just once. Source material: peripheral blood. Source of these receptors: a woman aged 60 to 75 with acute or convalescent COVID-19.

V usage is TRBV6-5 and J usage is TRBJ1-1; 7 nucleotides line up with TRBD1. The CDR3 sequence is 14 residues long. The trim removed 6 bases at V and 4 bases at J, leaving 8 bases unmatched. CDR1 and CDR2 (germline): MNHEY, SVGAGI. CDR3 sequence: CASRQGVDFTEAFF. DNA of the CDR3: TGTGCCAGCAGGCAGGGGGTGGACTTCACTGAAGCTTTCTTT.

This chain links TRBV6-5 with TRBJ1-1; 7 bases map to TRBD1. Trimming took 7 bases from V and 1 from J; bases not matched to a gene: 6. The CDR3 sequence is 14 residues long. The germline V gene encodes CDR1 MNHEY and CDR2 SVGAGI. The CDR3 coding sequence is TGTGCCAGCATACCGGGACAGACGAACACTGAAGCTTTCTTT. Residues: CASIPGQTNTEAFF.

The rearrangement uses TRBV5-1 and TRBJ2-1, with 7 nucleotides matching TRBD2. CDR3 length: 15 residues. V trimming: 0 bases; J trimming: 6 bases; junction bases outside the gene matches: 6. Germline CDR1 reads SGHRS; CDR2 reads YFSETQ. As DNA, the CDR3 is TGCGCCAGCAGCTTGGACAGCGGGAACTTCAATGAGCAGTTCTTC. Its protein product is CASSLDSGNFNEQFF.

The chain carries TRBV5-1 and TRBJ1-4; TRBD1 might be the D (5 bases). The CDR3 totals 14 residues. V was clipped by 0 bases and J by 7 bases, with 10 bases between them. The V gene's germline CDR1 is SGHRS and CDR2 YFSETQ. The CDR3 DNA reads TGCGCCAGCAGCTTGGGCCAGGGATTTGAAAAACTGTTTTTT. This sequence encodes CASSLGQGFEKLFF.

J is TRBJ1-1 and V is TRBV7-9; 9 bases fit TRBD1. In germline, CDR1 is SEHNR, CDR2 FQNEAQ (reference sequence). This CDR3 comprises 14 residues. V was clipped by 6 bases and J by 0 bases; unmatched bases: 2. The CDR3 reads CASRWTGVNTEAFF. The CDR3 DNA sequence: TGTGCCAGCAGATGGACAGGGGTGAACACTGAAGCTTTCTTT. Full variable domain (remainder filled in from reference TRBV7-9 and TRBJ1-1): DTGVSQNPRHKITKRGQNVTFRCDPISEHNRLYWYRQTLGQGPEFLTYFQNEAQLEKSRLLSDRFSAERPKGSFSTLEIQRTEQGDSAMYLCASRWTGVNTEAFFGQGTRLTVV.